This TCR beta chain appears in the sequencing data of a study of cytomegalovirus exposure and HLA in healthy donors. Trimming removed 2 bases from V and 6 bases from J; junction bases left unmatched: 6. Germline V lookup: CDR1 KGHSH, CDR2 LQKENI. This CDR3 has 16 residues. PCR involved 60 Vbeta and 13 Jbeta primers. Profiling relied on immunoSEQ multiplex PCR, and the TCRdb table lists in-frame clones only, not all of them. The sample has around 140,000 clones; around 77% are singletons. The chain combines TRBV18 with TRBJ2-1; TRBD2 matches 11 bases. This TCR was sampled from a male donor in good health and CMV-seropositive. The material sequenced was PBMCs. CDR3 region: CASSPALAGVANEQFF. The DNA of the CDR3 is TGTGCCAGCTCACCAGCACTAGCGGGAGTGGCCAATGAGCAGTTCTTC.